The 20 T cell receptor beta chains below all came from one sample that was sequenced in a study of early T cells in non-severe SARS-CoV-2 infection. TCRdb analysed the 5' RACE reads with MiXCR anew, one entry per CDR3 protein. The sample lists some 87,000 distinct CDR3 sequences, roughly 15% occurring once. The sample was whole blood. Source of these receptors: an adult who was a healthcare worker with PCR-confirmed SARS-CoV-2 infection or an uninfected control (not recorded which).

This clonotype was recorded at least ten times. The chain combines TRBV5-4 with TRBJ2-3, with TRBD1 matching 9 bases. Germline V lookup: CDR1 SGHNT, CDR2 YYREEE (reference sequence). With V trimmed by 0 bases and J by 10 bases, 9 bases remained unmatched. This CDR3 has 15 amino acids. CDR3 nucleotide sequence: TGTGCCAGCAGCTTGGATGGGACAGGGATCCAAGCGCAGTATTTT. Translated, it gives CASSLDGTGIQAQYF.

The table lists this clonotype with many counts. The V call is TRBV5-1, the J call TRBJ2-3; tentatively, D is TRBD2 (5 bases). Germline V gene lookup returns CDR1 SGHRS and CDR2 YFSETQ. V was pared by 0 bases and J by 2 bases, with 10 bases between. This CDR3 region has 15 residues. The CDR3 DNA reads TGCGCCAGCAGCTTGGGGGCGAGGGACACAGATACGCAGTATTTT. Its translation: CASSLGARDTDTQYF.

This clonotype occurred a few times. V is TRBV6-5 and J is TRBJ1-1; D not resolved. The CDR3 is 9 residues long. Trimming shortened V by 9 bases and J by 7 bases, and 6 bases separated the two germline ends. CDR1 is MNHEY, CDR2 SVGAGI, per germline. The CDR3 nucleotides are TGTGCCAGTAGCCTTGAAGCTTTCTTT. It specifies CASSLEAFF.

This sequence joins TRBV7-9 and TRBJ1-2, with 7 bases matching TRBD1. From germline, CDR1 is SEHNR and CDR2 FQNEAQ (reference sequence). J was trimmed by 6 bases and V by 5 bases; bases with no gene match: 6. This CDR3 region has 13 residues. Here the CDR3 DNA reads TGTGCCAGCAGCAAGACAGGGATGGATGGCTACACCTTC. Protein product: CASSKTGMDGYTF.

V gene TRBV2 combines with J gene TRBJ2-5; D could derive from TRBD1 or TRBD2 (5 bases each). The V end lost 2 bases, the J end lost 5 bases, and 15 bases lay between the germline ends. The CDR3 length is 15 residues. The germline V gene has CDR1 SNHLY and CDR2 FYNNEI. The chain's CDR3 is CASSESRGRVETQYF. The CDR3 DNA sequence: TGTGCCAGCAGTGAAAGTCGGGGACGGGTGGAGACCCAGTACTTC. Looking up the rest from reference TRBV2 and TRBJ2-5 gives the full variable domain: EPEVTQTPSHQVTQMGQEVILRCVPISNHLYFYWYRQILGQKVEFLVSFYNNEISEKSEIFDDQFSVERPDGSNFTLKIRSTKLEDSAMYFCASSESRGRVETQYFGPGTRLLVL.

The chain couples TRBV20-1 to TRBJ2-1; perhaps D is TRBD1 or TRBD2 (5 bases each). The germline V gene encodes CDR1 DFQATT and CDR2 SNEGSKA (reference sequence). The CDR3 runs 15 residues. Trimming took 5 bases from V and 2 from J, leaving 16 bases between them. In nucleotides, the CDR3 is TGCAGTGCTCGGTACGGGGCAACCCCCTACAATGAGCAGTTCTTC. This codes for CSARYGATPYNEQFF.

In its sample, this clonotype was seen many times. The chain is built from TRBV20-1 and TRBJ1-2; D is ambiguous. CDR3 size: 15 residues. Germline CDR1 is DFQATT and CDR2 is SNEGSKA (reference sequence). The V and J ends lost 6 bases and 0 bases respectively, with 17 bases between them. The CDR3 region has the DNA TGCAGTGCCCCGAGGGTGTCATCCGCTAACTATGGCTACACCTTC. Its translation is CSAPRVSSANYGYTF.

In this sample, this clonotype turned up many times. The chain combines TRBV5-4 with TRBJ1-1, with D uncertain. Trimming cost V 7 bases and J 1 base, with 11 bases left between them. Per the germline V gene, CDR1 is SGHNT and CDR2 is YYREEE (reference sequence). The CDR3 totals 13 residues. In nucleotides, the CDR3 is TGTGCCAGCGCAGCCTGGGGGAACACTGAAGCTTTCTTT. This gives the protein CASAAWGNTEAFF.

The V and J genes are TRBV6-2 or TRBV6-3 and TRBJ1-1, with 7 bases aligning to TRBD1. The CDR3 has 13 residues. From germline, CDR1 is MNHEY and CDR2 SVGEGT. V lost 4 bases to trimming and J lost 3 bases; unmatched junction nucleotides: 2. CDR3 bases: TGTGCCAGCAGTTCCCAGGGGGACACTGAAGCTTTCTTT. It encodes CASSSQGDTEAFF.

This clonotype was observed many times. The chain has TRBV6-5 and TRBJ2-7; 10 nucleotides line up with TRBD1. Germline CDR1 MNHEY, CDR2 SVGAGI. CDR3 length equals 15 residues. The J segment lost 2 bases and the V segment lost 0 bases, leaving 1 base of the junction unmatched. This CDR3 is CASSYSGQGTYEQYF. DNA of the CDR3: TGTGCCAGCAGTTACTCGGGACAGGGGACCTACGAGCAGTACTTC.

This clonotype has at least ten counts. The chain combines TRBV3-1 with TRBJ1-4, with D perhaps matching TRBD1 (6 bases). Germline CDR1 is LGHDT and CDR2 is YNNKEL (reference sequence). Trimming took 0 bases from V and 0 from J, leaving 32 bases between them. The CDR3 runs to 24 residues. Here the CDR3 DNA reads TGTGCCAGCAGCCAAGATCGTTGGGGGGGGCTCCCTTCGTGGAGGGCCGCAACTAATGAAAAACTGTTTTTT. Its protein is CASSQDRWGGLPSWRAATNEKLFF.

This clonotype has just a few counts. The rearrangement uses TRBV12-3 or TRBV12-4 and TRBJ2-3, with 7 bases identical to TRBD2. V lost 3 bases, J lost 3 bases, and 18 bases stayed unmatched. This CDR3 comprises 19 residues. This CDR3 reads CASSFRLAAQTLLTDTQYF. In DNA, the CDR3 is TGTGCCAGCAGTTTCCGGCTAGCGGCCCAAACTTTGCTGACAGATACGCAGTATTTT.

This clonotype was counted a few times. The genes are TRBV12-3 or TRBV12-4 and TRBJ2-3; tentatively, D is TRBD2 (5 bases). This CDR3 is built from 15 residues. V dropped 6 bases and J dropped 2 bases, with 15 bases sitting between them. The CDR3 sequence is CASSPTGSPTDTQYF. The CDR3 nucleotides are TGTGCCAGCAGCCCGACGGGAAGCCCCACAGATACGCAGTATTTT.

This clonotype occurred many times. V and J are TRBV6-2 or TRBV6-3 and TRBJ2-5; D call uncertain. Germline CDR1 is MNHEY and CDR2 is SVGEGT. The CDR3 contains 15 residues. V was shortened by 8 bases and J by 5 bases, with 21 bases between the two germline ends. As DNA, the CDR3 is TGTGCCAGCGCCGCCATGATGAGAAAGGAGGAGACCCAGTACTTC. As protein: CASAAMMRKEETQYF.

The chain is built from TRBV7-2 and TRBJ2-1; D is unclear. The germline V and J ends were trimmed by 2 bases and 9 bases, with 11 bases remaining between them. The CDR3 length is 13 residues. Germline lookup yields CDR1 SGHTA and CDR2 FQGNSA. CDR3 DNA sequence: TGTGCCAGCAGCTTAAGCCTAGTCGGTGAGCAGTTCTTC. It encodes CASSLSLVGEQFF.

In this sample, this clonotype turned up a few times. The J gene is TRBJ1-1, the V gene TRBV19, with D uncertain. V was clipped by 3 bases and J by 11 bases, with 25 bases between them. Germline V CDR1 and CDR2: LNHDA, SQIVND (reference sequence). This CDR3 has 16 amino acids. The CDR3 loop is CASSIPARLLPGGAFF. CDR3 nucleotide sequence: TGTGCCAGTAGTATCCCCGCCCGACTTCTTCCCGGAGGCGCTTTCTTT.

This clonotype was found a few times. The CDR3 DNA reads TGCAGCGTCGGGTTTGAGAACACTGAAGCTTTCTTT. Protein product: CSVGFENTEAFF. The genes are TRBV29-1 and TRBJ1-1; the D is unclear. V dropped 6 bases and J dropped 1 base, with 9 bases sitting between them. The CDR3 runs 12 residues. CDR1 and CDR2 (germline): SQVTM, ANQGSEA.

The CDR3: CASKGHFVDPGELFF. The CDR3 nucleotides are TGTGCCAGCAAGGGACACTTCGTAGACCCCGGGGAGCTGTTTTTT. The V gene is TRBV12-3 or TRBV12-4, the J gene TRBJ2-2, with a weak D call TRBD1 (6 bases). The CDR3 covers 15 residues. Trimming pared 7 bases from V and 6 bases from J, leaving 18 bases between.

This clonotype was recorded many times. The chain couples TRBV7-2 to TRBJ2-2, with D hard to call. With 5 bases removed from V and 0 bases from J, the gap between germline ends came to 13 bases. The CDR3 sequence is 16 residues long. CDR1 is SGHTA, CDR2 FQGNSA, per germline. CDR3 sequence: CASSRATGANTGELFF. The CDR3 DNA follows: TGTGCCAGCAGCCGGGCGACCGGCGCGAACACCGGGGAGCTGTTTTTT.

This clonotype was counted between two and nine times. This sequence joins TRBV2 and TRBJ2-5, with TRBD2 identical over 7 bases. There are 14 residues in the CDR3. With 5 bases clipped from V and 5 bases from J, the junction kept 8 bases outside the gene matches. CDR1 is SNHLY and CDR2 is FYNNEI in the germline V gene. The CDR3 reads CASSRRGTGETQYF. CDR3 DNA sequence: TGTGCCAGCAGTAGGCGGGGGACCGGCGAGACCCAGTACTTC.